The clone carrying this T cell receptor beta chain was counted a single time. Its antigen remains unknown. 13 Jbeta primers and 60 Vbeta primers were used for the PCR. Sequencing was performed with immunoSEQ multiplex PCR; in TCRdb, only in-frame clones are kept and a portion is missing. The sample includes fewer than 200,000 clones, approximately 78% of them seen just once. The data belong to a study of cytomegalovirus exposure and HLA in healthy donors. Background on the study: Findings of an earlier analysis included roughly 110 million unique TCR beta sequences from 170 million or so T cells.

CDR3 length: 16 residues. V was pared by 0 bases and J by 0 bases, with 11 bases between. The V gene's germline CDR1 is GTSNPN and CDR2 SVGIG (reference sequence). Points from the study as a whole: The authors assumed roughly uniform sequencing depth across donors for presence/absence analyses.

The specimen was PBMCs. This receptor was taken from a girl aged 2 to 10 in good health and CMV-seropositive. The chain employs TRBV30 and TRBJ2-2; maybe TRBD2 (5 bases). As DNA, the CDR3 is TGTGCCTGGAGTGTATCAGCGGACCCGAACACCGGGGAGCTGTTTTTT. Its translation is CAWSVSADPNTGELFF. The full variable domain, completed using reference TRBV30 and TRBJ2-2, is SQTIHQWPATLVQPVGSPLSLECTVEGTSNPNLYWYRQAAGRGLQLLFYSVGIGQISSEVPQNLSASRPQDRQFILSSKKLLLSDSGFYLCAWSVSADPNTGELFFGEGSRLTVL.